The 3 T cell receptor beta chains below come from one sample, sequenced in a study of radiation and T cells in renal cell carcinoma. Time point indicated: blood 4 weeks post-SBRT, at nephrectomy. Indicated treatment: 15 Gy SBRT to primary tumor, nephrectomy 4 weeks later. TCRdb's copy holds only in-frame clones and misses some; the assay was immunoSEQ multiplex PCR. Among under 200,000 clones, 88% were seen once, and the ten largest hold about 11%. The sequencing used blood, collected from a patient whose treatment included radiotherapy and nephrectomy. Receptor source: a woman in her 50s with renal cell carcinoma.

The gene calls are TRBV12-5 and TRBJ1-2; D is uncertain. This CDR3 contains 16 residues. The ends were cut back, 3 bases at V and 5 bases at J, with 19 bases in the middle. Germline assignment: CDR1 LGHNT and CDR2 FRNRAP. CDR3 amino acids: CASGFARLWGFYGYTF. In DNA form, the CDR3 reads TGTGCTAGTGGTTTCGCCCGTCTTTGGGGATTTTATGGCTACACCTTC.

The chain joins TRBV6-1 to TRBJ1-2; 7 positions agree with TRBD1. Germline CDR1 and CDR2: MNHNS and SASEGT. The CDR3 loop spans 14 amino acids. The junction had 5 bases not matched to a gene; V was cut back by 2 bases and J by 5 bases. In DNA form, the CDR3 reads TGTGCCAGCAGTGAATTGACAGGGTATTATGGCTACACCTTC. It codes for CASSELTGYYGYTF.

The rearrangement links TRBV7-8 to TRBJ1-1; D remains unclear. This CDR3 is 14 amino acids long. Germline CDR1 reads SGHVS; CDR2 reads FQNEAQ. The ends were cut back, 4 bases at V and 4 bases at J, with 13 bases in the middle. DNA of the CDR3: TGTGCCAGCAGCTCCACACTTCTGGGCACTGAAGCTTTCTTT. This encodes CASSSTLLGTEAFF. Variable domain in full (rest from reference TRBV7-8 and TRBJ1-1): GAGVSQSPRYKVAKRGQDVALRCDPISGHVSLFWYQQALGQGPEFLTYFQNEAQLDKSGLPSDRFFAERPEGSVSTLKIQRTQQEDSAVYLCASSSTLLGTEAFFGQGTRLTVV.